One sample yielded the 32 T cell receptor beta chains listed below, sequenced in a study of T cells after yellow fever vaccination. TCRdb used MiXCR to reprocess the 5' RACE reads, holding one entry per CDR3 protein. The sample gives 130,000 or so distinct CDR3 sequences, nearly 15% of which show up once; about 40% is in the top ten. Sequencing used CD8+ T cells sorted from PBMCs, obtained 5 days after the yellow fever booster vaccination. The receptors originated from a man between 18 and 29 years old who received the YFV17D yellow fever vaccine.

This clonotype appeared a few times. This sequence joins TRBV4-2 and TRBJ2-3; possibly TRBD2 for D (5 bases). This CDR3 spans 17 amino acids. The V end was cut by 4 bases, the J end by 2 bases, with 19 bases between. Germline V gene lookup returns CDR1 LGHNA and CDR2 YNFKEQ. The CDR3 DNA is TGTGCCAGCAGCCCAACCCAGGAGCGGAGAACCACAGATACGCAGTATTTT. As protein: CASSPTQERRTTDTQYF.

The chain combines TRBV29-1 with TRBJ2-6, with a possible D match to TRBD1 (6 bases). The CDR3 loop spans 15 amino acids. Per germline, CDR1 SQVTM and CDR2 ANQGSEA. With 1 base removed from V and 1 base from J, the gap between germline ends came to 8 bases. The CDR3 nucleotides read TGCAGCGTTGAAGGACAGGATTCTGGGGCCAACGTCCTGACTTTC. The encoded protein is CSVEGQDSGANVLTF. The full variable domain, in which reference TRBV29-1 and TRBJ2-6 provide the parts outside the CDR3, is SAVISQKPSRDICQRGTSLTIQCQVDSQVTMMFWYRQQPGQSLTLIATANQGSEATYESGFVIDKFPISRPNLTFSTLTVSNMSPEDSSIYLCSVEGQDSGANVLTFGAGSRLTVL.

This clonotype showed up just a few times. The J gene is TRBJ1-4, the V gene TRBV4-2; D possibly corresponds to TRBD1 (5 bases). The CDR3 runs 15 residues. The germline gives CDR1 LGHNA, CDR2 YNFKEQ. Trimming cost V 2 bases and J 10 bases, with 17 bases left between them. CDR3 in amino acids: CASSQRFPGSGKLFF. The DNA of the CDR3 is TGTGCCAGCAGCCAAAGATTCCCAGGGAGTGGAAAACTGTTTTTT.

The chain carries TRBV4-3 and TRBJ1-6; D perhaps matches TRBD1 (5 bases). V lost 0 bases and J lost 13, with 7 bases in between. The CDR3 sequence is 12 residues long. The V gene's germline CDR1 is LGHNA and CDR2 YSLEER. CDR3 region: CASSQDWGPLHF. CDR3 DNA sequence: TGCGCCAGCAGCCAAGATTGGGGGCCCCTCCACTTT.

The chain uses TRBV7-9 and TRBJ1-2; the D gene is possibly TRBD1 (6 bases). This CDR3 spans 15 amino acids. The V gene's germline CDR1 is SEHNR and CDR2 FQNEAQ (reference sequence). Trimming shortened V by 0 bases and J by 4 bases, and 12 bases separated the two germline ends. The CDR3 DNA sequence: TGTGCCAGCAGCTTAGCTCGGCCGGGGGCCTATGGCTACACCTTC. Protein sequence: CASSLARPGAYGYTF.

This CDR3 is CSARYNEQFF. CDR3 DNA: TGCAGCGCTAGGTACAATGAGCAGTTCTTC. The chain has TRBV29-1 and TRBJ2-1, with D hard to call. The germline CDR1 and CDR2 sequences are SQVTM and ANQGSEA. There are 10 residues in the CDR3. V dropped 7 bases and J dropped 4 bases, with 5 bases sitting between them.

The chain combines TRBV29-1 with TRBJ2-3, with 9 bases fitting TRBD2. V trimming: 3 bases; J trimming: 5 bases; junction bases outside the gene matches: 6. CDR1 is SQVTM and CDR2 is ANQGSEA in the germline V gene. There are 14 residues in the CDR3. CDR3 sequence (DNA): TGCAGCGTTGAGCGGGGGGGCCGCGGAGATACGCAGTATTTT. Protein sequence: CSVERGGRGDTQYF.

This chain links TRBV6-2 or TRBV6-3 with TRBJ2-3, with 12 bases lining up with TRBD2. The germline V gene encodes CDR1 MNHEY and CDR2 SVGEGT. This CDR3 region has 15 residues. Trimming removed 8 bases from V and 4 bases from J; junction bases left unmatched: 7. As DNA, the CDR3 is TGTGCCAGCTCCCGACTAGCGGGGGAGGCAGATACGCAGTATTTT. Translating gives CASSRLAGEADTQYF.

J is TRBJ1-4 and V is TRBV29-1; D gene unclear. Germline V gene lookup returns CDR1 SQVTM and CDR2 ANQGSEA. Trimming shortened V by 0 bases and J by 4 bases, and 12 bases separated the two germline ends. There are 15 residues in the CDR3. The CDR3 region is CSVEERGLNNEKLFF. CDR3 nucleotides: TGCAGCGTTGAAGAGCGAGGGTTAAATAATGAAAAACTGTTTTTT.

This clonotype was counted between two and nine times. V gene TRBV4-1 combines with J gene TRBJ2-1, with D perhaps given as TRBD1 or TRBD2 (5 bases each). V was clipped by 0 bases and J by 8 bases, with 11 bases between them. CDR3 size: 14 residues. Germline V gene sequence: CDR1 MGHRA, CDR2 YSYEKL. CDR3 amino acids: CASSQEGVGDEQFF. DNA for the CDR3: TGCGCCAGCAGCCAAGAGGGTGTGGGGGATGAGCAGTTCTTC.

The CDR3 protein is CASSRTEVDLTF. The CDR3 region has the DNA TGCGCCAGCAGCAGGACGGAGGTCGACCTCACCTTC. The chain combines TRBV4-1 with TRBJ1-2; D is undetermined. The CDR3 is made up of 12 amino acids. The germline gives CDR1 MGHRA, CDR2 YSYEKL. V lost 5 bases and J 13 bases, leaving 17 bases between the germline ends.

DNA of the CDR3: TGCGCCAGCAGCCAAGATCGTGGAGGGAGGCGTGGCTACACCTTC. Residues: CASSQDRGGRRGYTF. The V and J genes are TRBV4-3 and TRBJ1-2; D unclear. The ends were cut back, 0 bases at V and 7 bases at J, with 15 bases in the middle. The germline V gene has CDR1 LGHNA and CDR2 YSLEER. The CDR3 has 15 amino acids.

The chain combines TRBV29-1 with TRBJ2-5; 7 bases map to TRBD2. The CDR3 spans 15 residues. Germline V CDR1 and CDR2: SQVTM, ANQGSEA. After removal of 3 bases from V and 0 bases from J, the junction contained 7 bases not matched to a gene. The CDR3 nucleotides read TGCAGCGTTGAGGTGGAGCGGGGATACCAAGAGACCCAGTACTTC. Translated, it gives CSVEVERGYQETQYF.

This clonotype was observed a handful of times. The chain uses TRBV3-1 and TRBJ2-7; 8 bases agree with TRBD2. This CDR3 comprises 13 residues. J lost 6 bases, V lost 5 bases, and 6 bases had no gene match. CDR1 and CDR2 from the germline V gene are LGHDT and YNNKEL (reference sequence). The chain's CDR3 is CASSAAGDSEQYV. CDR3 sequence (DNA): TGTGCCAGCAGCGCAGCGGGGGATTCCGAGCAGTACGTC.

In its sample, this clonotype was seen a few times. J is TRBJ2-4 and V is TRBV9, with 10 bases identical to TRBD1. The CDR3 is 15 residues long. CDR1 and CDR2 from the germline V gene are SGDLS and YYNGEE. After removal of 2 bases from V and 4 bases from J, the junction contained 3 bases not matched to a gene. For the CDR3, the DNA is TGTGCCAGCAGCGTCGGGACAGGGGAGAAAAACATTCAGTACTTC. This encodes CASSVGTGEKNIQYF. Full variable domain (remainder filled in from reference TRBV9 and TRBJ2-4): DSGVTQTPKHLITATGQRVTLRCSPRSGDLSVYWYQQSLDQGLQFLIQYYNGEERAKGNILERFSAQQFPDLHSELNLSSLELGDSALYFCASSVGTGEKNIQYFGAGTRLSVL.

This sequence joins TRBV6-2 or TRBV6-3 and TRBJ2-7, with a weak D call TRBD2 (6 bases). In germline, CDR1 is MNHEY, CDR2 SVGEGT. V was trimmed by 2 bases and J by 5 bases, leaving 16 bases between them. The CDR3 runs to 15 residues. The CDR3 protein is CASSYNRRGSNEQYF. The CDR3 bases are TGTGCCAGCAGTTACAACCGTCGGGGGAGCAACGAGCAGTACTTC.

The chain combines TRBV4-1 with TRBJ1-2; D uncertain. Germline values: CDR1 MGHRA, CDR2 YSYEKL. V was shortened by 1 base and J by 4 bases, with 13 bases between the two germline ends. The CDR3 length is 15 residues. The CDR3 loop reads CASSQAIPEGYGYTF. In DNA, the CDR3 is TGCGCCAGCAGCCAAGCTATTCCAGAGGGCTATGGCTACACCTTC.

The CDR3 DNA sequence: TGTGCCAGCAGCTTAGTACCCTCTGGGGCCAACGTCCTGACTTTC. Translation gives CASSLVPSGANVLTF. The chain recombines TRBV7-9 with TRBJ2-6; D gene uncertain. This CDR3 region has 15 residues. Per the germline V gene, CDR1 is SEHNR and CDR2 is FQNEAQ (reference sequence). Trimming stripped 1 base from V and 0 bases from J, with 4 bases between.

V usage is TRBV30 and J usage is TRBJ1-2; 9 bases map to TRBD1. This CDR3 has 17 amino acids. V lost 2 bases and J lost 0; bases outside the gene matches: 10. CDR1 is GTSNPN and CDR2 is SVGIG in the germline V gene (reference sequence). CDR3 amino acids: CAWSMPGQGTANYGYTF. The CDR3 nucleotides read TGTGCCTGGAGTATGCCGGGACAGGGCACTGCTAACTATGGCTACACCTTC.

This sequence joins TRBV4-1 and TRBJ1-3; the D is unclear. CDR1 is MGHRA, CDR2 YSYEKL, per germline. The CDR3 totals 15 residues. The V end was cut by 2 bases, the J end by 4 bases, with 12 bases between. In DNA, the CDR3 is TGCGCCAGCAGCCAACTTTTGAGGGCGGGAAACACCATATATTTT. Translated: CASSQLLRAGNTIYF.

The table lists this clonotype with a count of one. The chain has TRBV6-6 and TRBJ2-4; D remains unclear. The CDR3 loop spans 14 amino acids. CDR1 MNHNY and CDR2 SVGAGI come from the germline V gene (reference sequence). V lost 7 bases, J lost 1 base, and 11 bases lay in between. The CDR3 reads CASTWEVAKNIQYF. The DNA of the CDR3 is TGTGCCAGCACCTGGGAAGTGGCCAAAAACATTCAGTACTTC.

The chain employs TRBV13 and TRBJ1-2, with D hard to call. The CDR3 has 17 residues. Trimming took 0 bases from V and 3 from J, leaving 17 bases between them. The germline V gene has CDR1 PRHDT and CDR2 FYEKMQ (reference sequence). CDR3 protein: CASSLGSASPGDYGYTF. The CDR3 nucleotides read TGTGCCAGCAGCTTAGGATCTGCATCCCCTGGGGACTATGGCTACACCTTC.

Only a few counts were recorded for this clonotype. The chain joins TRBV6-5 to TRBJ1-4; tentative D call: TRBD1 (5 bases). CDR3 length: 17 residues. Germline CDR1 MNHEY, CDR2 SVGAGI. V was shortened by 7 bases and J by 8 bases, with 26 bases between the two germline ends. CDR3 protein: CASTLGPNTAGFEKLFF. CDR3 in DNA: TGTGCCAGCACCCTAGGGCCCAATACGGCAGGGTTCGAAAAACTGTTTTTT.

This clonotype was counted only a few times. The CDR3 DNA sequence: TGTGCCAGCAGCAGGAACCCTGGGGGGCCCTTAGAGACCCAGTACTTC. Amino acid sequence: CASSRNPGGPLETQYF. The rearrangement joins TRBV7-9 to TRBJ2-5, with D perhaps assigned TRBD1 or TRBD2 (6 bases each). The CDR3 has 16 residues. Looked up from germline, CDR1 is SEHNR and CDR2 is FQNEAQ (reference sequence). The germline V and J ends were trimmed by 5 bases and 4 bases, with 20 bases remaining between them.

V gene TRBV4-1 combines with J gene TRBJ1-1; 7 nucleotides line up with TRBD1. V was pared by 4 bases and J by 9 bases, with 5 bases of the junction left unmatched. The CDR3 is 12 amino acids. The germline V gene has CDR1 MGHRA and CDR2 YSYEKL. CDR3 nucleotide sequence: TGCGCCAGCAGCCTAGGGACAGAGAAAGCTTTCTTT. This sequence encodes CASSLGTEKAFF.

This clonotype has more than one count but fewer than ten. The chain has TRBV12-3 or TRBV12-4 and TRBJ2-1; D gene ambiguous. There are 12 residues in the CDR3. Trimming shortened V by 4 bases and J by 7 bases, and 8 bases separated the two germline ends. CDR3 region: CASSWSPNEQFF. The CDR3 nucleotides are TGTGCCAGCAGTTGGTCCCCTAATGAGCAGTTCTTC.

In this sample, this clonotype turned up a few times. The genes are TRBV9 and TRBJ2-1; 7 nucleotides agree with TRBD2. J was trimmed by 9 bases and V by 0 bases; bases with no gene match: 3. The CDR3 runs 13 residues. Germline-derived CDR1 and CDR2 are SGDLS and YYNGEE. This CDR3 reads CASSVAASGEQFF. CDR3 nucleotides: TGTGCCAGCAGCGTAGCGGCTAGCGGTGAGCAGTTCTTC. Together with reference TRBV9 and TRBJ2-1, the CDR3 gives the full variable domain: DSGVTQTPKHLITATGQRVTLRCSPRSGDLSVYWYQQSLDQGLQFLIQYYNGEERAKGNILERFSAQQFPDLHSELNLSSLELGDSALYFCASSVAASGEQFFGPGTRLTVL.

This clonotype came up a few times. The chain recombines TRBV2 with TRBJ1-2; TRBD1 aligns across 9 bases. The germline CDR1 and CDR2 sequences are SNHLY and FYNNEI. The CDR3 loop spans 16 amino acids. The V gene end was trimmed by 8 bases and the J gene end by 2 bases; junction bases not matched to a gene: 12. CDR3 in DNA: TGTGCCAGCCCAACCCAACAGGGGGCGGAGAACTATGGCTACACCTTC. This sequence encodes CASPTQQGAENYGYTF.

The CDR3 is CASSLRGDYEQYV. The CDR3, as DNA: TGTGCCAGCAGCCTGCGGGGCGACTACGAGCAGTACGTC. This chain joins TRBV12-3 or TRBV12-4 and TRBJ2-7; D is perhaps TRBD2 (6 bases). Deletions cut 6 bases from V and 3 bases from J, with 12 bases between. The CDR3 has 13 residues.

This clonotype came up a few times. This chain links TRBV4-1 with TRBJ1-2, with a weak D call TRBD1 (5 bases). This CDR3 region has 17 residues. The germline CDR1 and CDR2 sequences are MGHRA and YSYEKL. V was clipped by 0 bases and J by 4 bases, with 18 bases between them. The CDR3 here is CASSQDLPGRAPYGYTF. CDR3 DNA sequence: TGCGCCAGCAGCCAAGATTTGCCGGGCAGGGCACCCTATGGCTACACCTTC.

Many counts were recorded for this clonotype. The chain is built from TRBV3-1 and TRBJ2-7; 8 bases fit TRBD1. J gave up 3 bases and V 1 base, and 5 bases lay outside the gene matches. The V gene's germline CDR1 is LGHDT and CDR2 YNNKEL (reference sequence). This CDR3 has 15 residues. This CDR3 is CASSQGTTGVYEQYV. The CDR3 coding sequence is TGTGCCAGCAGCCAAGGGACGACAGGGGTCTACGAGCAGTACGTC.

V is TRBV29-1 and J is TRBJ2-1; 8 nucleotides agree with TRBD2. The ends lost 3 bases at V and 2 bases at J; junction bases unmatched: 6. CDR3 length: 15 amino acids. Germline CDR1 reads SQVTM; CDR2 reads ANQGSEA. Here the CDR3 reads CSVETGGVPYNEQFF. CDR3 nucleotides: TGCAGCGTTGAGACGGGGGGGGTACCCTACAATGAGCAGTTCTTC.